This T cell receptor beta chain is drawn from a study of Ad26.COV2.S vaccination and SARS-CoV-2 variants. Study context: The donor was enrolled in the Ad26.COV2.S arm of the COV1001 trial. The study, taken as a whole, reports: Post-vaccination spike-specific CD8+ and CD4+ T cell responses reportedly had substantial breadth.

This table comes from immunoSEQ multiplex PCR, and its TCRdb copy is limited to in-frame clones, with some not included. The sample contains approximately 300,000 clones, 85% of which appear only once. Concerning this clone: What it recognizes is unknown.

The V and J ends lost 9 bases and 11 bases respectively, with 10 bases between them. This CDR3 region has 10 residues. Germline-derived CDR1 and CDR2 are SNHLY and FYNNEI. Treatment: around 19 received Ad26.COV2.S at low or high dose, single or two shots; roughly five received placebo; per-sample allocation not given. Specimen acquisition occurred on day 63 following the initial vaccine or placebo injection. In Boston, an adult donor aged 18-55 years took part. The gene calls are TRBV2 and TRBJ2-2; weak D call: TRBD2 (6 bases). The sequence was collected from a person between 18 and 60 years old who received the Ad26.COV2.S COVID-19 vaccine or a placebo. The sequencing here drew on peripheral blood, taken in a trial of Ad26.COV2.S vaccine versus placebo. This CDR3 reads CARGRDELFF. DNA of the CDR3: TGTGCCAGGGGGCGGGACGAGCTGTTTTTT.